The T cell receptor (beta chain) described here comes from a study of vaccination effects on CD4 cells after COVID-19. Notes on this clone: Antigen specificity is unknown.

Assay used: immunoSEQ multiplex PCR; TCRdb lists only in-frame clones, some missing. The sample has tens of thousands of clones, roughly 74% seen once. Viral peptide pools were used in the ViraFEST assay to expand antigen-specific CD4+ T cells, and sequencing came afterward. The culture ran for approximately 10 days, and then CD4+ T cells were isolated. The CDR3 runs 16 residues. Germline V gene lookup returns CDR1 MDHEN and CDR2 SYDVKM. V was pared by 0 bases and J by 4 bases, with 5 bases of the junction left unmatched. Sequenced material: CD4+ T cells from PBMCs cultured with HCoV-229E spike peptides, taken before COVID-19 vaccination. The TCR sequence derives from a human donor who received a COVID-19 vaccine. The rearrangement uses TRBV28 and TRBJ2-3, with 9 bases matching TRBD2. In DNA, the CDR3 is TGTGCCAGCAGTTTATGGGCGGGACTAGCTTCAGATACGCAGTATTTT. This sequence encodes CASSLWAGLASDTQYF.